The TCR beta chain described here comes from a study of technical replicates of blood from a handful of donors. Germline values: CDR1 SGHNT, CDR2 YYREEE (reference sequence). V was pared by 3 bases and J by 6 bases, with 14 bases between. The CDR3 extends over 14 amino acids. Only in-frame clones appear in the TCRdb table, and some are missing; sequencing was by immunoSEQ multiplex PCR. There are around 80,000 clones in the sample; about 91% occur only once, and roughly 0.38% lies in the top ten. The sequenced sample was T cells isolated from PBMCs. This receptor was obtained from a human donor in good health. This rearrangement joins TRBV5-4 to TRBJ2-3; D is unclear. The CDR3 reads CASSSLRSSDTQYF. For the CDR3, the DNA is TGTGCCAGCAGCTCCCTGAGGTCCTCTGATACGCAGTATTTT.